The clone carrying this TCR beta chain was recorded at least ten times. Described time point: newly diagnosed GD, antithyroid drugs for less than 3 months. From PBMCs, RNA was extracted and then used to make the TCR library. Guidelines of the American Thyroid Association were used to diagnose Graves' disease. Combining iRepertoire HTBI primers with Arm-PCR of CDR3 regions, the authors built TCR beta libraries. TCRdb recomputed calls from the multiplex PCR reads with MiXCR, one row per CDR3 protein. The table lists 360,000 or so distinct CDR3 sequences, approximately 12% of them singletons. The data derive from a study of regulatory T cells in long-lasting Graves disease. Background on the study: For a period under 3 months, newly diagnosed Graves' patients had taken antithyroid drugs.

V lost 1 base and J 8 bases, leaving 17 bases between the germline ends. This CDR3 region has 16 residues. CDR1 LGHNA and CDR2 YSLEER come from the germline V gene. A further study also used this sample, focusing on T cells in Graves' hyperthyroidism and ophthalmopathy.

The chain combines TRBV4-3 with TRBJ1-4; tentative D call: TRBD1 (5 bases). This sequence was found in a woman younger than 30 with Graves disease. The specimen was peripheral blood mononuclear cells (PBMCs), collected at new diagnosis, from a patient treated with antithyroid drugs. CDR3 in DNA: TGCGCCAGCAGCCAAGGCCGGGGGGACGGTAGGGAAAAACTGTTTTTT. This gives the protein CASSQGRGDGREKLFF.